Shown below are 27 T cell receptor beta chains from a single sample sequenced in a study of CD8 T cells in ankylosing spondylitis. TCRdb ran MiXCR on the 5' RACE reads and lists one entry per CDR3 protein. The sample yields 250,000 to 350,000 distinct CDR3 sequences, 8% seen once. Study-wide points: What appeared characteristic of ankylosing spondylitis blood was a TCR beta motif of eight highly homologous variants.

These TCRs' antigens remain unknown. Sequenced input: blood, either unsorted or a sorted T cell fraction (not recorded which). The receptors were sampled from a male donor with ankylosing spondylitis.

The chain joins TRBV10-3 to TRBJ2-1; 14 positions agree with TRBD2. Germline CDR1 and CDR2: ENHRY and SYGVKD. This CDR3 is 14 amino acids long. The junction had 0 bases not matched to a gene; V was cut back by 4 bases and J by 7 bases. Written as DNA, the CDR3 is TGTGCCATCAGTGGACTAGCGGGAGGGAATGAGCAGTTCTTC. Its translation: CAISGLAGGNEQFF.

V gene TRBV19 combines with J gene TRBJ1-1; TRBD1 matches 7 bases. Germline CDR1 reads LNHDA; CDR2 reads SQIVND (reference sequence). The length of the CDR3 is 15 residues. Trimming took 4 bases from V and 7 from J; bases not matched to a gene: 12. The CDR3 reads CASSTWDSSRGEAFF. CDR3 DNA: TGTGCCAGTAGTACATGGGACAGTTCAAGGGGTGAAGCTTTCTTT.

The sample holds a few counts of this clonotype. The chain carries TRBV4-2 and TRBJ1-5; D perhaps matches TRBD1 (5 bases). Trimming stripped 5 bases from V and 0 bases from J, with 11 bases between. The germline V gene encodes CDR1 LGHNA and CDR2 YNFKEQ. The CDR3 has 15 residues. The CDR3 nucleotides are TGTGCCAGCAGCACGCGACAGTATAGCAATCAGCCCCAGCATTTT. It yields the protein CASSTRQYSNQPQHF.

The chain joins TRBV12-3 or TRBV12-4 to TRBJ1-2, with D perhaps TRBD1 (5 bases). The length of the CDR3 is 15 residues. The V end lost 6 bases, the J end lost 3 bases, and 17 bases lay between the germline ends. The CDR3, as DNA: TGTGCCAGCAGCTATCCCCCAGGGAGAGACTATGGCTACACCTTC. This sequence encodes CASSYPPGRDYGYTF.

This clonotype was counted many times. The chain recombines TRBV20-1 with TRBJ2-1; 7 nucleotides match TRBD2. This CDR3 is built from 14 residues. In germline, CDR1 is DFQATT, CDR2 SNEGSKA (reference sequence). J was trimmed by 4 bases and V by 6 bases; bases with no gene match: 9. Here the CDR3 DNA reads TGCAGTGCGGGCCGGGACTATCTTTACAATGAGCAGTTCTTC. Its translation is CSAGRDYLYNEQFF.

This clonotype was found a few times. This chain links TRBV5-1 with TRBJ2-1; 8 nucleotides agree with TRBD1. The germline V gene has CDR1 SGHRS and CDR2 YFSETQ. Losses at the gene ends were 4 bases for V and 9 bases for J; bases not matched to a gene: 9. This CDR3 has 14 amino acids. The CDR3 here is CASSPGQGGGEQFF. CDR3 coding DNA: TGCGCCAGCAGCCCCGGACAGGGCGGTGGTGAGCAGTTCTTC.

CDR3 sequence (DNA): TGTGCCAGCAGCCCGGGAGCCGCCTGGGAGACCCAGTACTTC. This encodes CASSPGAAWETQYF. The chain links TRBV9 to TRBJ2-5; D is perhaps TRBD2 (6 bases). CDR1 is SGDLS, CDR2 YYNGEE, per germline. Deletions cut 4 bases from V and 5 bases from J, with 15 bases between. CDR3 length: 14 residues.

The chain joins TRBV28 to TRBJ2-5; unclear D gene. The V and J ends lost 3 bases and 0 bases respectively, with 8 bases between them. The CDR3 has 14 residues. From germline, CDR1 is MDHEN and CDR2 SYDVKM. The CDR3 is CASSFVGNQETQYF. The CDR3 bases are TGTGCCAGCAGTTTTGTAGGGAACCAAGAGACCCAGTACTTC.

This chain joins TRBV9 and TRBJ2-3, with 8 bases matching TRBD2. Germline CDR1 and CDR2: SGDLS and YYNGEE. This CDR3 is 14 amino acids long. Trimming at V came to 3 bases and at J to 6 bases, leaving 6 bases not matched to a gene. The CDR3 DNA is TGTGCCAGCAGCGGAGGACTAGCCCCTGATACGCAGTATTTT. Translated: CASSGGLAPDTQYF.

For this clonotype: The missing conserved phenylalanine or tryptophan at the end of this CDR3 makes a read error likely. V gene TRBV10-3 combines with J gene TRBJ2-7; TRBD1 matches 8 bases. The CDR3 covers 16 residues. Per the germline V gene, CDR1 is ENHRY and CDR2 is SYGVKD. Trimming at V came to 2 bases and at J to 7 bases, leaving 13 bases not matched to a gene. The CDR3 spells CAISETSTTGVREQYI. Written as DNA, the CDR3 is TGTGCCATCAGTGAGACCTCGACGACAGGGGTGAGGGAGCAGTACATC.

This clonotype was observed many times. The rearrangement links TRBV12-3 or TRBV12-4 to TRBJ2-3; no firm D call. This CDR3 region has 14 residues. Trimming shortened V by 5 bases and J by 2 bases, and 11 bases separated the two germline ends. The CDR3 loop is CASSHRAFTDTQYF. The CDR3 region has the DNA TGTGCCAGCAGTCACCGGGCCTTCACAGATACGCAGTATTTT.

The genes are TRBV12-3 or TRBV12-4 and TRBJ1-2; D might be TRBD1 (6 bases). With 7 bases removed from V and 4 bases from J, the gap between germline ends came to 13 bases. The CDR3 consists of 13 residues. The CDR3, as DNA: TGTGCCAGCACCAAAACAGGGACCTATGGCTACACCTTC. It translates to CASTKTGTYGYTF.

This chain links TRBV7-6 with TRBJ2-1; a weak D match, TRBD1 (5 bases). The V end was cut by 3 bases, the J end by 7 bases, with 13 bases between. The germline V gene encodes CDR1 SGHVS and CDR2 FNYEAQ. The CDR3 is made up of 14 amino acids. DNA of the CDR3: TGTGCCAGCAGCTTGACAGCCGGTTGGAATGAGCAGTTCTTC. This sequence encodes CASSLTAGWNEQFF.

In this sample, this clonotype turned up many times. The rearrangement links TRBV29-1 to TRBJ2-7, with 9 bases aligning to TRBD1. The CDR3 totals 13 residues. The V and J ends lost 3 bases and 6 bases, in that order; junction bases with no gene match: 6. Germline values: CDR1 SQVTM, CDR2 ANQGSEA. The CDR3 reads CSVDSGTGSEQYF. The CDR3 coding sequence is TGCAGCGTTGACTCCGGGACAGGGTCCGAGCAGTACTTC.

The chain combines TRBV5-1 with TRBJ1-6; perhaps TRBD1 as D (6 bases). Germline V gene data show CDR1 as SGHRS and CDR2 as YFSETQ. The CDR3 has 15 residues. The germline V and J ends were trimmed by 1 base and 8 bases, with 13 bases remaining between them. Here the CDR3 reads CASSLFRGEDSPLHF. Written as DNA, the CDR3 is TGCGCCAGCAGCTTGTTCAGGGGAGAGGATTCACCCCTCCACTTT.

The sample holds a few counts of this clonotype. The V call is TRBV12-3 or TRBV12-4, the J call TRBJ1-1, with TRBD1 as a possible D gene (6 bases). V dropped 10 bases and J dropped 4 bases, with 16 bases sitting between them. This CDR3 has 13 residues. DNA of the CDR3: TGTGCCACAATCTCAGGGGTTGGCACTGAAGCTTTCTTT. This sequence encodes CATISGVGTEAFF.

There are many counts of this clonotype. The CDR3: CASSGTESSYNEQFF. Here the CDR3 DNA reads TGTGCCAGCAGTGGGACGGAGAGCTCCTACAATGAGCAGTTCTTC. This chain joins TRBV9 and TRBJ2-1; D is tentatively TRBD1 or TRBD2 (5 bases each). CDR3 length equals 15 residues. From germline, CDR1 is SGDLS and CDR2 YYNGEE. The V gene lost 5 bases and the J gene lost 0 bases, with 12 bases spanning the gap.

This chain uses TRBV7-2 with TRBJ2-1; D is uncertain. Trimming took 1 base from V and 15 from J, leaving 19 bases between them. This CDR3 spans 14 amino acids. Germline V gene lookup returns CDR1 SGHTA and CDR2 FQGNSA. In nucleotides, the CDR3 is TGTGCCAGCAGCTTAGAGCCGCGGTTACCGCCCGGGTTCTTC. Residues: CASSLEPRLPPGFF.

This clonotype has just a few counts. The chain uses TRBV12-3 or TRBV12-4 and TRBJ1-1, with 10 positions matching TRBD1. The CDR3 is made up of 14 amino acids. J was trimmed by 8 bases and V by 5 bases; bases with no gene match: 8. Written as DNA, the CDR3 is TGTGCCAGCAGTGAACCCGGGACAGGGGACGAAGCTTTCTTT. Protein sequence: CASSEPGTGDEAFF.

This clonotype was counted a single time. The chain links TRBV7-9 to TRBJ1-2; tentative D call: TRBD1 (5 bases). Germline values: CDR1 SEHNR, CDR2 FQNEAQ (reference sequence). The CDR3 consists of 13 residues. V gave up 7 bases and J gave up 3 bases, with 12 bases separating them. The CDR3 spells CASNWGNDYGYTF. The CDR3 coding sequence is TGTGCCAGCAATTGGGGCAACGACTATGGCTACACCTTC.

For the CDR3, the DNA is TGTGCCAGCAGCCAAAATGTGGCTGAAGCTTTCTTT. Translating it yields CASSQNVAEAFF. The rearrangement uses TRBV5-6 and TRBJ1-1; D not certain. The V gene's germline CDR1 is SGHDT and CDR2 YYEEEE. The CDR3 has 12 amino acids. V lost 4 bases and J 6 bases, leaving 10 bases between the germline ends.

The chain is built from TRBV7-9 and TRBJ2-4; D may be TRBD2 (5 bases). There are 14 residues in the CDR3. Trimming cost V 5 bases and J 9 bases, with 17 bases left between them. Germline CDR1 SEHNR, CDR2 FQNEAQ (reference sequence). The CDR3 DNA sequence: TGTGCCAGCAGCCAAGAGGGAATCTTGGGCATTCAGTACTTC. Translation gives CASSQEGILGIQYF.

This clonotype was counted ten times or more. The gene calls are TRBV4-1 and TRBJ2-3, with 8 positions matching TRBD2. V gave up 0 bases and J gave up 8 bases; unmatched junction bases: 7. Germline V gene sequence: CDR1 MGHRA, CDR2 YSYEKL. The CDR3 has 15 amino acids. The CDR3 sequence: CASSQEAGVLVTQYF. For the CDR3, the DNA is TGCGCCAGCAGCCAAGAAGCGGGAGTTTTGGTTACGCAGTATTTT.

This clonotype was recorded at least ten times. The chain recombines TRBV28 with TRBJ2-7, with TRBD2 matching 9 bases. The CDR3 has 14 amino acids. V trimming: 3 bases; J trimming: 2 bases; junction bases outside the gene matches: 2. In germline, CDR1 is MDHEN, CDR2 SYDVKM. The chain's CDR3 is CASSLLAGTYEQYF. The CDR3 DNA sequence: TGTGCCAGCAGTTTGCTAGCGGGAACCTACGAGCAGTACTTC. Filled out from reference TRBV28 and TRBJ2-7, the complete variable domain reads DVKVTQSSRYLVKRTGEKVFLECVQDMDHENMFWYRQDPGLGLRLIYFSYDVKMKEKGDIPEGYSVSREKKERFSLILESASTNQTSMYLCASSLLAGTYEQYFGPGTRLTVT.

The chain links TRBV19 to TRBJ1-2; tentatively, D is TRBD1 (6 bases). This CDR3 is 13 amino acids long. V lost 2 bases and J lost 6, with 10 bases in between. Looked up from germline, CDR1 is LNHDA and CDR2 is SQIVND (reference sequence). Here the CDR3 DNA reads TGTGCCAGTAGTATATGGGGGGGCAATGGCTACACCTTC. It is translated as CASSIWGGNGYTF.

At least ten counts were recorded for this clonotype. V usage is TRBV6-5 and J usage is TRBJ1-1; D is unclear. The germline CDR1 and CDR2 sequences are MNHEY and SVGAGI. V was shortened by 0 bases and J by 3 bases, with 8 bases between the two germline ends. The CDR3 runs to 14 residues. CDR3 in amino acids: CASSYSMGDTEAFF. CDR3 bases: TGTGCCAGCAGTTACTCGATGGGAGACACTGAAGCTTTCTTT.

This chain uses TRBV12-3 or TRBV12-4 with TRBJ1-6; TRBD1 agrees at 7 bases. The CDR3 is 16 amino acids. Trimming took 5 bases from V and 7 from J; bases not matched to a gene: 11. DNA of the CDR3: TGTGCCAGCAGTGTCCACGGACAGGCCGGGAATTCACCCCTCCACTTT. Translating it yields CASSVHGQAGNSPLHF.